The sample holds one count of the clone carrying this TCR beta chain. Its antigen is undetermined. The data were taken from a study of OX40 agonist ivuxolimab in advanced cancers. Overall study findings and caveats: Relatively little clonal expansion, among the lowest observed, appeared in partial responders at 0.1-3.0 mg/kg. Researchers did not determine the expanded peripheral T cells' antigen specificity. In the 0.1 to 3.0 mg/kg range, CD4+ and CD8+ blood T cells had expanded clonally by week 6.

Profiled with immunoSEQ multiplex PCR; TCRdb holds only in-frame clones, not every one. The sample records 60,000 to 75,000 clones, around 88% being singletons. The cohort excluded patients with autoimmune disease history or systemic immunosuppression. Trimming removed 6 bases from V and 11 bases from J, with 10 bases in between. The CDR3 is 10 residues long. In germline, CDR1 is MGHDK, CDR2 SYGVNS. The sequencing here drew on CD4+ or CD8+ T cells sorted from blood, taken in a trial of the OX40 agonist ivuxolimab. The V gene is TRBV25-1, the J gene TRBJ1-1; possibly TRBD1 for D (6 bases). This TCR came from an adult with an advanced solid tumor such as melanoma, head and neck, liver or kidney cancer. The CDR3 DNA follows: TGTGCCAGCAGGGACAGCCGGGCTTTCTTT. This translates into CASRDSRAFF.